The rows below give T cell receptor beta chains drawn from one sample of a study of shared clonotypes between healthy human individuals. Measured with immunoSEQ multiplex PCR; TCRdb has only the in-frame clones, and not every one. Counted here are about 2 million clones, approximately 95% occurring once; the ten biggest clones make up under 1.5%. The sequenced material came from naive CD8+ T cells sorted from blood. Receptors were obtained from a man aged 18 to 30 in good health. The CDR3 runs from the conserved cysteine through the conserved F or W. The D gene is left open where the match is weak. The size entry is marked missing in some rows and otherwise reads once, few, many or a size class.

cdr3_nt	cdr3_aa	v_call	j_call	cdr3_length	d_call	clone_size
TGTGCCAGCAGCCCTTTAAGCAGAGCCTACGAGCAGTACTTC	CASSPLSRAYEQYF	TRBV7-9	TRBJ2-7	14	-	-
TGTGCCTGGAGTGAGGGGGACAGGGGGACCGGGGAGCTGTTTTTT	CAWSEGDRGTGELFF	TRBV30	TRBJ2-2	15	TRBD1	-
TGTGCCAGCAGTGAATGGAAAGGGTACGGGGAGCTGTTTTTT	CASSEWKGYGELFF	TRBV25-1	TRBJ2-2	14	-	-
TGTGCCAGCAGCTTCACGACAGGCTCCCTGAACACTGAAGCTTTCTTT	CASSFTTGSLNTEAFF	TRBV5-4	TRBJ1-1	16	-	-
TGTGCCAGCAGCTTTGGGTCCTCCTACGAGCAGTACTTC	CASSFGSSYEQYF	TRBV11-1	TRBJ2-7	13	-	once
TGCGCCAGCAGGCAACCTACAGGGGATGGCTACACCTTC	CASRQPTGDGYTF	TRBV10-2	TRBJ1-2	13	TRBD1	-
TGCGCCAGCAGTCAGCGGACAGGGGACTACGAGCAGTACTTC	CASSQRTGDYEQYF	TRBV23-1	TRBJ2-7	14	TRBD1	-
TGCGCCAGCAGCCAAGGGGCAGTGTCGAATTCACCCCTCCACTTT	CASSQGAVSNSPLHF	TRBV4-1	TRBJ1-6	15	-	-
TGTGCCAGCAGCCCCTCCTCCGACAGGCCCGATACCTACGAGCAGTACTTC	CASSPSSDRPDTYEQYF	TRBV7-9	TRBJ2-7	17	-	few
TGTGCCAGTAGTATAGAAGGTAGACAAGAGACCCAGTACTTC	CASSIEGRQETQYF	TRBV19	TRBJ2-5	14	-	-
TGTGCCAGCAGCGGAACAGGGGTCCTTAGCGAGCAGTACTTC	CASSGTGVLSEQYF	TRBV7-9	TRBJ2-7	14	TRBD1	-
TGTGCCAGCACCCTCGGGGACTATAGCAATCAGCCCCAGCATTTT	CASTLGDYSNQPQHF	TRBV28	TRBJ1-5	15	-	-
TGCGCCAGCAGCCCAGGGACAGGAATGAACACTGAAGCTTTCTTT	CASSPGTGMNTEAFF	TRBV4-1	TRBJ1-1	15	TRBD1	few
TGTGCCAGCAGTGACAGGGGCGAGGCCGAGCAGTACTTC	CASSDRGEAEQYF	TRBV27	TRBJ2-7	13	TRBD1	-
TGCGCCAGCAGCTTGTCCCCGGCGGATCATGGCTACACCTTC	CASSLSPADHGYTF	TRBV5-1	TRBJ1-2	14	-	-
TGTGCCAGCAGCTTAGTCACTAGCGGGAGTCCTACAGATACGCAGTATTTT	CASSLVTSGSPTDTQYF	TRBV7-2	TRBJ2-3	17	TRBD2	-
TGTGCCAGCAGCCAAGAAGGAGGGGGAAGAACCGGGGAGCTGTTTTTT	CASSQEGGGRTGELFF	TRBV4-2	TRBJ2-2	16	-	-
TGTGCCTGGAGGACTGCCGGGACAGGAAGAGGTTCACCCCTCCACTTT	CAWRTAGTGRGSPLHF	TRBV30	TRBJ1-6	16	TRBD1	-